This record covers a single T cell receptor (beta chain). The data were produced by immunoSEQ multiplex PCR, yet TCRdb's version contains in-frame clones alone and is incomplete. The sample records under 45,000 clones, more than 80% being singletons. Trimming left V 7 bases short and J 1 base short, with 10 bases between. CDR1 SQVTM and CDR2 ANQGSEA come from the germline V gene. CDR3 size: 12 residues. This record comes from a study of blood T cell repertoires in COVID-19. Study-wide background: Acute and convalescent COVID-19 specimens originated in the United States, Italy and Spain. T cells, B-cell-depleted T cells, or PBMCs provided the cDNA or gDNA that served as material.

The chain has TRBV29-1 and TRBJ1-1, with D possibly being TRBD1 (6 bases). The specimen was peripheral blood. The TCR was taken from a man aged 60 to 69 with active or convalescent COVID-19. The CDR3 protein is CSGGQTNTEAFF. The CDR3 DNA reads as TGCAGCGGAGGACAGACGAACACTGAAGCTTTCTTT.